This T cell receptor beta chain was obtained from a study of T-cell memory formation after mild COVID-19. TCRdb fed the 5' RACE reads into MiXCR, producing one record per CDR3 protein. This table has about 270,000 distinct CDR3 sequences, around 16% appearing once. Germline CDR1 and CDR2: SGHDT and YYEEEE. The CDR3 is 12 residues long. After removal of 4 bases from V and 14 bases from J, the junction contained 9 bases not matched to a gene. The chain couples TRBV5-6 to TRBJ2-1, with TRBD1 matching 7 bases. This TCR was sampled from a young man who had mild COVID-19 (a few samples of this study predate the infection). Cell type and time point are not known. Sequencing input: PBMCs or a T cell subset sorted from them (not recorded which). The CDR3 reads CASSRDRDTEFF. DNA for the CDR3: TGTGCCAGCAGCCGCGACAGGGACACTGAGTTCTTC.